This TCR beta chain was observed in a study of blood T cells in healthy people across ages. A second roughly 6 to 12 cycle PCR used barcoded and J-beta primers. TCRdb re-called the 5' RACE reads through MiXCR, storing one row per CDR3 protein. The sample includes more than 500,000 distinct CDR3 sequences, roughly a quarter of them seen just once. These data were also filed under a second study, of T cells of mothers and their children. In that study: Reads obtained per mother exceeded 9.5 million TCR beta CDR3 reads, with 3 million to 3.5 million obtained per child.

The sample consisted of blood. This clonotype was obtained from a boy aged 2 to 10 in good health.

CDR3 region: CASSSDRVDGYTF. CDR3 nucleotide sequence: TGCGCCAGCAGCTCCGACAGGGTTGATGGCTACACCTTC. The chain couples TRBV5-1 to TRBJ1-2, with TRBD1 matching over 7 bases. Germline assignment: CDR1 SGHRS and CDR2 YFSETQ. The CDR3 is 13 residues long. With V trimmed by 3 bases and J by 6 bases, 5 bases remained unmatched.